This TCR beta chain derives from a study of T-cell reconstitution after alpha-beta-depleted transplantation in children (dated by TCRdb to between 2015 and 2016). Study-level background: T-cell immune reconstitution after TCRalphabeta/CD19-depleted allogeneic hematopoietic cell transplantation in children was quantitatively tracked in the study by means of TCR repertoire profiling.

Libraries came from PCR. This sample was sequenced with an Illumina HiSeq 2500. Molecular barcoding was employed in the preparation of TCR libraries, with unique molecular identifiers being used to normalize TCRbeta repertoire quantification. TCRdb reprocessing: public reads trimmed at Q25 with fastp, clones called with MiXCR, in-frame beta chains kept. One record per CDR3 amino acid sequence lists the most common genes and DNA. This sample gives a few hundred thousand distinct CDR3 sequences in total; approximately 20% of them show up just once. The ten top clones hold less than 4.5% of the sample. This clonotype was observed a few times. What this receptor recognizes is not known. There are no base qualities to consult, and no much larger clone falls within one base. The specimen comprised PBMCs from the stem cell graft donor, sampled from the stem cell graft. The TCR originated in a human donor who donated a stem cell graft to a child with acute myeloid leukemia.

The sequenced DNA: TGTGCCAGCAGTTACCGGGACAAACACACCATATATTTT. This gives the protein CASSYRDKHTIYF. The chain is encoded by TRBV12-3 or TRBV12-4 joined to TRBJ1-3; perhaps TRBD1 is the D gene, with 6 bases matching. V is cut by 4 bases and J by 8 bases, and the space between the germline ends is 12 bases. CDR3 length: 13 amino acids, cysteine to phenylalanine. Here the CDR3 DNA is all that survives: 39 bases in frame from base 1.